This T cell receptor beta chain was retrieved from a study of blood T cell repertoires in COVID-19 (dated by TCRdb to the early 2020s). Describing the broader study: Samples from collaborators originated in the United States, Italy and Spain and spanned both the acute and convalescent phases of COVID-19. The material from the prospective study consisted of cDNA or gDNA derived from T cells, B-cell-depleted T cells, or PBMCs. The dataset comprised deeply sampled blood TCRbeta repertoires from subjects exposed to, actively infected with, or recovered from COVID-19. The repertoires were made available in a free public database intended to serve as a resource for research on the immune response to SARS-CoV-2. The samples were drawn from two sources: the first 160 participants of the ongoing ImmuneRACE study, and fewer than 1,500 subjects contributed by 6 global collaborators. Sample metadata almost always included a de-identified subject ID, COVID-19 status, age in years and sex. Where available, HLA class I and class II types were taken from metadata supplied by the sample provider and were not determined by assay-based typing.

Remarks on this clone: Its binding antigen is unknown. No much larger clonotype is one base removed from it; base qualities were not supplied.

General conclusions and limits of the study: How much clinical and demographic metadata was included differed by source and by participant, and the metadata was provided uncurated.

Enrolling through a virtual design, the prospective study's participants ranged in age from roughly 18 to 100 years and lived across 24 United States geographic areas. Cohort assignment in the prospective study relied on participant-reported clinical history from a screening survey and a study questionnaire. Each participant in the prospective study had whole blood, serum and a nasopharyngeal or oropharyngeal swab collected by mobile phlebotomists. Over an approximately 2-month period, participants in the prospective study had the option of providing additional blood draws and questionnaires. Blood samples from the prospective study were shipped frozen or at room temperature prior to DNA extraction. The immunoSEQ Assay, a bias-controlled multiplex PCR, was used to amplify TCRbeta CDR3 regions from genomic DNA. In the source study's methods: Within the assay, amplification of reference gene primers was used to estimate how many nucleated cells each sample contained. To quantify the absolute abundance of each unique TCRbeta CDR3 rearrangement, sequence reads were collapsed and filtered. Productive Simpson clonality was computed per sample as the square root of Simpson's diversity index over productive rearrangements. TCRdb limited this immuneACCESS table to in-frame rearrangements with V and J called. A share of clones is missing; checked studies link under half to unresolved V genes, and the rest is unexplained. V and J calls and clone size are given by that table; D and trimming were obtained from the DNA. The sample table lists roughly 200,000 clones, 85% to 90% of them with a count of one. The ten largest clones capture around 2.3% of the sample.

The germline V gene (reference sequence) specifies MNHEY as CDR1 and SMNVEV as CDR2. Relative to germline, V is 10 bases shorter and J is 3 bases shorter, with 16 bases between their ends. Inclusive of the bounding cysteine and phenylalanine, the CDR3 is 13 residues long. The read is trimmed to its CDR3 DNA, 39 bases read in frame from base 1. The sequence was obtained from a woman between 40 and 55 years old with acute COVID-19. The receptor chain draws on TRBV27 and TRBJ2-7; tentative D gene TRBD1, with 5 bases matching. The sample was PBMCs or T cells enriched from blood (not recorded which). The CDR3 is CATLPQGGYEQYF. The nucleotide sequence is given as TGTGCCACCCTTCCCCAGGGCGGCTACGAGCAGTACTTC.